Listed here are 10 T cell receptor beta chains from one sample, sequenced in a study of tumor-infiltrating lymphocytes in primary liver carcinoma. TCR beta cDNA was prepared out of roughly 0.45 ug total RNA by means of a constant-region primer. Slightly modified ARM-PCR served as the procedure for the TCR beta libraries. These libraries came from three rounds of nested multiplex PCR. Rounds one and two of PCR, each of 10 cycles, were primed with TRBV1-TRBV30 forward primers and a C-beta reverse primer. TCRdb re-called the multiplex PCR reads with MiXCR, one entry per CDR3 protein. The sample lists roughly 100,000 distinct CDR3 sequences, roughly 80% occurring once. From around 20-30 mg of unsorted bulk tissue, DNA and RNA were co-extracted together. Sequencing was done on a sample of liver tumor tissue from sampling region 3. The subset was: tumor region T3, left-lateral pole. These receptors came from a man aged 35 to 55 with primary liver carcinoma and hepatitis B virus infection.

As concerns this clonotype: Germline is not matched at one junction end, which may reflect a read error. The chain uses TRBV10-3 and TRBJ1-2, with a weak D call TRBD1 (5 bases). CDR3 length equals 15 residues. Germline CDR1 ENHRY, CDR2 SYGVKD. The CDR3 loop reads CVISESTARNYGYTF. The CDR3 coding sequence is TGTGTCATCAGTGAGTCGACAGCCCGTAACTATGGCTACACCTTC.

This chain uses TRBV14 with TRBJ2-2; 10 positions agree with TRBD2. The J segment lost 2 bases and the V segment lost 0 bases, leaving 6 bases of the junction unmatched. The CDR3 extends over 18 amino acids. Per the germline V gene, CDR1 is SGHDN and CDR2 is FVKESK. The CDR3, as DNA: TGTGCCAGCAGCCAAGAAGCAGTACTAGCGGGAAACACCGGGGAGCTGTTTTTT. This sequence encodes CASSQEAVLAGNTGELFF. Full variable domain (outside the CDR3, taken from reference TRBV14 and TRBJ2-2): EAGVTQFPSHSVIEKGQTVTLRCDPISGHDNLYWYRRVMGKEIKFLLHFVKESKQDESGMPNNRFLAERTGGTYSTLKVQPAELEDSGVYFCASSQEAVLAGNTGELFFGEGSRLTVL.

Comments on this clonotype: At one end the junction does not follow the germline gene, possibly because of a read error. The V call is TRBV10-3, the J call TRBJ1-4, with TRBD1 matching over 9 bases. This CDR3 is built from 15 residues. Germline CDR1 and CDR2: ENHRY and SYGVKD. CDR3 region: CTISDRGGGDEKLFF. In DNA form, the CDR3 reads TGTACCATCAGTGACAGGGGGGGCGGGGATGAAAAACTGTTTTTT.

For this clonotype: As the CDR3 is not closed by the conserved phenylalanine or tryptophan, this likely results from a read error. The V gene is TRBV19, the J gene TRBJ1-1; a weak D match, TRBD1 (5 bases). V was trimmed by 3 bases and J by 0 bases, leaving 8 bases between them. This CDR3 has 14 amino acids. CDR1 is LNHDA, CDR2 SQIVND, per germline (reference sequence). The chain's CDR3 is CASSIWGLNTEAFS. In DNA, the CDR3 is TGTGCCAGTAGTATCTGGGGGTTGAACACTGAAGCTTTCTCT.

With regard to this clonotype: A much bigger clone sits one base away, suggesting this may be a read error. The chain uses TRBV25-1 and TRBJ1-5; tentative D call: TRBD1 (6 bases). Trimming cost V 1 base and J 7 bases, with 11 bases left between them. The CDR3 runs 14 residues. The germline CDR1 and CDR2 sequences are MGHDK and SYGVNS. The CDR3 DNA is TGTGCCAGCAGTGAATGGGACATATTCCAGCCCCAGCATTTT. Protein sequence: CASSEWDIFQPQHF.

This clonotype has only one observation. This chain's CDR3 is CASNSERAEFYTQYF. DNA for the CDR3: TGTGCCAGCAATTCCGAGAGGGCTGAATTCTATACGCAGTATTTT. The V gene is TRBV12-3 or TRBV12-4, the J gene TRBJ2-3; a possible D gene is TRBD2 (5 bases). V was cut by 7 bases and J by 7 bases, with 21 bases left in between. The CDR3 has 15 residues.

With regard to this clonotype: Since the CDR3 does not end with the conserved phenylalanine or tryptophan, this likely comes from a read error. The rearrangement joins TRBV6-1 to TRBJ1-1; TRBD1 matches at 7 bases. The CDR3 totals 11 residues. Germline CDR1 is MNHNS and CDR2 is SASEGT. Trimming removed 10 bases from V and 10 bases from J; junction bases left unmatched: 9. CDR3 in amino acids: CANRPGQIAFL. CDR3 DNA sequence: TGTGCCAACAGGCCGGGACAGATAGCTTTCTTA.

This sequence joins TRBV6-5 and TRBJ2-2, with 8 bases matching TRBD1. Germline trimming cut 0 bases from V and 5 bases from J; bases unmatched to any gene: 8. CDR1 and CDR2 from the germline V gene are MNHEY and SVGAGI. This CDR3 is built from 17 residues. The CDR3 reads CASSYSEQGVGTGELFF. In DNA form, the CDR3 reads TGTGCCAGCAGTTACTCGGAACAGGGGGTGGGGACCGGGGAGCTGTTTTTT.

This clonotype occurred a few times. A junction boundary mismatches the germline segment, possibly from a read error. The chain links TRBV12-3 or TRBV12-4 to TRBJ2-7; the D is unclear. This CDR3 contains 13 residues. The CDR3 coding sequence is TGTACCAGCAGTGGTGACACCAGCTACGAGCAGTATTTC. Protein product: CTSSGDTSYEQYF.

The CDR3 spells CASSLDSGGSTDTQYF. CDR3 nucleotides: TGTGCCAGCAGTCTAGATTCCGGCGGGAGCACAGATACGCAGTATTTT. V is TRBV12-3 or TRBV12-4 and J is TRBJ2-3, with D tentatively TRBD2 (5 bases). This CDR3 region has 16 residues. The V and J ends lost 5 bases and 0 bases respectively, with 15 bases between them.